This T cell receptor beta chain was obtained from a study of identical twins. General study results and limits: High-abundance cord blood beta clonotypes had fewer insertions; memory repertoires showed none. Out-of-frame sharing of TCR alpha in monozygotic twins was underestimated by models.

Unique molecular identifiers were present on the cDNA, which also gained a universal primer site by template switching. Via MiXCR, TCRdb re-called the 5' RACE reads, giving one row per CDR3 protein. This table has about 240,000 distinct CDR3 sequences, over 9.5% appearing once. This clonotype was observed a few times. The antigen is unknown. The germline V gene encodes CDR1 MNHEY and CDR2 SVGEGT. CDR3 length: 20 residues. The ends were cut back, 2 bases at V and 0 bases at J, with 25 bases in the middle. These data are also associated with another study on yellow fever vaccine responses in identical twins.

The origin of this receptor is a woman younger than 35 in good health. The sample was memory (CD45RO+) T cells sorted from blood. The chain is built from TRBV6-2 or TRBV6-3 and TRBJ2-5; no definite D call. CDR3 amino acids: CASSYPQGWRENHYQETQYF. CDR3 nucleotide sequence: TGTGCCAGCAGTTACCCCCAAGGCTGGCGCGAAAACCATTACCAAGAGACCCAGTACTTC.